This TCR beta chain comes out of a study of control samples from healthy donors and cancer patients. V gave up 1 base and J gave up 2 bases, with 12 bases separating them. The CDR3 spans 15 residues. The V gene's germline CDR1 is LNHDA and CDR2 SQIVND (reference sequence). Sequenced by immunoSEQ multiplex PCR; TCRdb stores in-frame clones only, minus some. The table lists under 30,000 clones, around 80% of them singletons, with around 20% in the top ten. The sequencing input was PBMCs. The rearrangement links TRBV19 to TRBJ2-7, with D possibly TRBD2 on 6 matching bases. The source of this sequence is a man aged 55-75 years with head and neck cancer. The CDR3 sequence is CASSIASGSTYEQYF. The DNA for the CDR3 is TGTGCCAGTAGTATAGCGTCCGGGAGTACCTACGAGCAGTACTTC.